A selection of T cell receptor beta chains follows, all from one sample in a study of cytomegalovirus exposure and HLA in healthy donors. TCRdb's table, derived via immunoSEQ multiplex PCR, lists solely in-frame clones and lacks some. The profile shows approximately 120,000 clones, around 73% of them singletons. Sequenced sample: PBMCs. These TCRs come from a middle-aged man in good health and CMV-seronegative. Each CDR3 is given with its conserved first and last residue. A D gene is named only where the DNA matches it firmly. Size values are once, few and many counts, or a class for expanded clones, and some rows have none.

.	.	TRBV4-1	TRBJ2-7	TGCGCCAGCAGCCAAGATTCACCCGGAATGACTGATACCTACGAGCAGTACTTC	CASSQDSPGMTDTYEQYF
.	.	TRBV2	TRBJ2-7	TGTGCCAGCAGTGCTGTCGAGAACGAGCAGTACTTC	CASSAVENEQYF
.	.	TRBV7-3	TRBJ2-5	TGTGCCAGCAGCTTAACCAGGGAAGAGACCCAGTACTTC	CASSLTREETQYF
.	many	TRBV7-9	TRBJ2-6	TGTGCCAGCATCAGGGGACCTGTGGCCAACGTCCTGACTTTC	CASIRGPVANVLTF
.	.	TRBV5-1	TRBJ1-1	TGCGCCAGCAGCTCAGCGGGATCCCAGGCAGCTTTCTTT	CASSSAGSQAAFF
.	.	TRBV28	TRBJ1-1	TGTGCCAGCAGCTTAGGGAGAGGGGGGGTCACTGAAGCTTTCTTT	CASSLGRGGVTEAFF
TRBD2	.	TRBV5-4	TRBJ2-3	TGTGCCAGCAGCTCTGGACTAGCGGAGACCACAGATACGCAGTATTTT	CASSSGLAETTDTQYF
TRBD1	.	TRBV19	TRBJ1-3	TGTGCCAGTAGTCGACAGGGCTTCTCTGGAAACACCATATATTTT	CASSRQGFSGNTIYF
TRBD1	.	TRBV6-6	TRBJ1-2	TGTGCCAGCACCTCCACCAGGGGGCGAGTAGGCTACACCTTC	CASTSTRGRVGYTF
.	.	TRBV2	TRBJ2-7	TGTGCCAGCGATTACACCAACGGGGGGCAGTACTTC	CASDYTNGGQYF
TRBD1	few	TRBV10-3	TRBJ1-4	TGTGCCATTGGGACAGGGATCGGTAATGAAAAACTGTTTTTT	CAIGTGIGNEKLFF
.	.	TRBV7-6	TRBJ1-1	TGTGCCAGCAGCTTGCACAGAGAAAACACTGAAGCTTTCTTT	CASSLHRENTEAFF
TRBD1	.	TRBV28	TRBJ2-7	TGTGCCAGCTGCACCGGGACAGGCTCCTACGAGCAGTACTTC	CASCTGTGSYEQYF
.	.	TRBV7-8	TRBJ1-1	TGTGCCAGCAGCCCCCAGGTAGCTTTCTTT	CASSPQVAFF
.	.	TRBV13	TRBJ2-7	TGTGCCAGCAGCAGTGTCGGGGACTACGAGCAGTACTTC	CASSSVGDYEQYF
TRBD1	.	TRBV11-2	TRBJ2-1	TGTGCCAGCAGCTCTCTCCGACAGGGCGGTATGTTCTTC	CASSSLRQGGMFF
.	.	TRBV9	TRBJ2-7	TGTGCCAGCAGCGTAGGGACAGCCTCCTACGAGCAGTACTTC	CASSVGTASYEQYF
.	few	TRBV7-2	TRBJ2-7	TGTGCCAGCAGCTTAGCCAGGGCCAACGAGCAGTACTTC	CASSLARANEQYF
.	.	TRBV27	TRBJ1-1	TGTGCCAGCAGAGTAGGCCACCCGGGCACTGAAGCTTTCTTT	CASRVGHPGTEAFF
.	.	TRBV9	TRBJ2-3	TGTGCCAGCAGCGTAGACGGGACTAGCACAGATACGCAGTATTTT	CASSVDGTSTDTQYF
.	.	TRBV4-1	TRBJ1-2	TGCGCCAGCAGCCATAACGAACAGGGCTATGGCTACACCTTC	CASSHNEQGYGYTF
.	.	TRBV18	TRBJ2-1	TGTGCCAGCTCACCACCGATTAGCGCGGGGTATGAGCAGTTCTTC	CASSPPISAGYEQFF
.	.	TRBV7-2	TRBJ2-3	TGTGCCAGCAGCTGGTGGGCTGGGGGGGGCGGAAAAGATACGCAGTATTTT	CASSWWAGGGGKDTQYF
.	.	TRBV19	TRBJ1-4	TGTGCCGGTAGTATTAGGGGCCAGTTTGACGAAAAACTGTTTTTT	CAGSIRGQFDEKLFF
TRBD2	.	TRBV6-5	TRBJ2-3	TGTGCCAGGTGGACTAGCGGTAGCACAGATACGCAGTATTTT	CARWTSGSTDTQYF
.	.	TRBV21-1	TRBJ2-7	TGTGCCAGCAGCACTCTCGGCAAGCGGGCCTACGAGCAGTACTTC	CASSTLGKRAYEQYF
TRBD2	.	TRBV5-1	TRBJ2-7	TGCGCCAGCAGCTTGATAGGCGGGGGGAGCGGGTACGAGCAGTACTTC	CASSLIGGGSGYEQYF
.	.	TRBV7-6	TRBJ2-5	TGTGCCAGCAGCCAGTGGACAGAAGAGACCCAGTACTTC	CASSQWTEETQYF
TRBD2	.	TRBV19	TRBJ2-7	TGTGCCAGTACTAGCGGGAATTCCTACGAGCAGTACTTC	CASTSGNSYEQYF
TRBD1	few	TRBV18	TRBJ2-7	TGTGCCAGCTCATCATCGACAGGGGGCGAGCTTTACGAGCAGTACTTC	CASSSSTGGELYEQYF
.	.	TRBV4-1	TRBJ1-3	TGCGCCAGCAGCCAAGAGATTGTTGCGGGAAACACCATATATTTT	CASSQEIVAGNTIYF
.	.	TRBV29-1	TRBJ1-1	TGCAGCGTTGAAACCCCGGGGACTGAAGCTTTCTTT	CSVETPGTEAFF
TRBD1	.	TRBV13	TRBJ1-4	TGTGCCAGCAGCGCCCGGGACAGGGATGAAAAACTGTTTTTT	CASSARDRDEKLFF
TRBD1	few	TRBV4-2	TRBJ1-1	TGTGCCAGCAGCCAAGGGCAGGGGGACACTGAAGCTTTCTTT	CASSQGQGDTEAFF
.	few	TRBV7-2	TRBJ2-7	TGTGCCAGCAGCTCGATATTTCTCGGGGGTATCGAGCAGTACTTC	CASSSIFLGGIEQYF
TRBD2	.	TRBV13	TRBJ2-7	TGTGCCAGCAGCCACCACACCCTAGCGGGGGGTGTCTACGAGCAGTACTTC	CASSHHTLAGGVYEQYF
.	once	TRBV28	TRBJ1-2	TGTGCCAGCACCCCCCCGGGGGAAAGGGGCTACACCTTC	CASTPPGERGYTF
.	.	TRBV7-7	TRBJ2-5	TGTGCTACAGGCGGGGCGGGGCGAGAGACCCAGTACTTC	CATGGAGRETQYF
.	.	TRBV6-5	TRBJ1-4	TGTGCCAGCAGCGAGGACAGTTTGGGTGAAAAACTGTTTTTT	CASSEDSLGEKLFF